This T cell receptor beta chain was profiled in a study of control samples from healthy donors and cancer patients. Repertoires were generated with immunoSEQ multiplex PCR, while TCRdb's copy carries only in-frame clones and drops some. In the table there are more than 95,000 clones, over 85% of which are singletons. Trimming removed 4 bases from V and 6 bases from J; junction bases left unmatched: 6. The CDR3 is made up of 14 amino acids. CDR1 SGHRS and CDR2 YFSETQ come from the germline V gene. The chain is built from TRBV5-1 and TRBJ1-5; 8 positions match TRBD1. Sequencing was performed on blood. This sequence was found in a man under 40 in good health. The CDR3 loop is CASSPDRGGQPQHF. The CDR3 nucleotides read TGCGCCAGCAGCCCAGACAGGGGAGGTCAGCCCCAGCATTTT.